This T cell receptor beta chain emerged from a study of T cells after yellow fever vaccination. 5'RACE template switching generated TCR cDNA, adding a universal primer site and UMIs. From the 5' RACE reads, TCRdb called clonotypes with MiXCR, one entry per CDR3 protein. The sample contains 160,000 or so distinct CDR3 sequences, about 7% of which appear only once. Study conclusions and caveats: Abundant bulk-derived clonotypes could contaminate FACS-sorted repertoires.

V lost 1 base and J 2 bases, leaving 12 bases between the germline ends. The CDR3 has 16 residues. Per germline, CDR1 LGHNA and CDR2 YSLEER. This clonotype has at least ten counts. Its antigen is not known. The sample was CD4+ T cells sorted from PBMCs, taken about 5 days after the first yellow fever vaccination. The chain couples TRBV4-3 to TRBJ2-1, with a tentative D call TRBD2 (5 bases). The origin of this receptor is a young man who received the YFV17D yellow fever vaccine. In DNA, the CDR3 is TGCGCCAGCAGCCAAGTGGAAGGGAGTCCCTACAATGAGCAGTTCTTC. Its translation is CASSQVEGSPYNEQFF.